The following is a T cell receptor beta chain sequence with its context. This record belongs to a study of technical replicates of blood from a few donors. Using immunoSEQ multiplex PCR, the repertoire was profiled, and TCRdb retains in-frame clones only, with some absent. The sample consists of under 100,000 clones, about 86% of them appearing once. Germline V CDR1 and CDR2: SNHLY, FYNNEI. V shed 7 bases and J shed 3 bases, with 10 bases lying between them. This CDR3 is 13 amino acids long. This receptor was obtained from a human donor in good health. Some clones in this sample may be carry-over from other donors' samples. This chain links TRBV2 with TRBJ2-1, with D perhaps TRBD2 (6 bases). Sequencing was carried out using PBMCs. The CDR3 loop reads CASMWGVYNEQFF. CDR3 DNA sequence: TGTGCCAGCATGTGGGGGGTCTACAATGAGCAGTTCTTC.